This paragraph reports one T cell receptor (beta chain). The antigen remains undetermined. With autoimmune disease history or systemic immunosuppression, patients were excluded. The data stem from a study of OX40 agonist ivuxolimab in advanced cancers. Whole-study results and caveats: Antigen targets of the expanded peripheral T cells went undetermined. CD8+ T cells averaged more expanded clones than CD4+. With doses of 0.1-3.0 mg/kg, partial responders showed among the lowest clonal expansion.

Clones were read by immunoSEQ multiplex PCR, and TCRdb kept only the in-frame ones, dropping some. The sample includes tens of thousands of clones, 83% seen only once; the top ten take roughly 20%. The sample in question was CD4+ or CD8+ T cells sorted from blood, obtained in a trial of the OX40 agonist ivuxolimab. The receptor comes from an adult with an advanced solid tumor such as melanoma, head and neck, liver or kidney cancer.

CDR3 nucleotides: TGTGCCAGCAGTGAAAACTGGGGCAATAACAATCAGCCCCAGCATTTT. It codes for CASSENWGNNNQPQHF. The genes are TRBV6-1 and TRBJ1-5, with D maybe TRBD1 (5 bases). This CDR3 is built from 16 residues. Looked up from germline, CDR1 is MNHNS and CDR2 is SASEGT. V lost 2 bases and J 3 bases, leaving 14 bases between the germline ends.